This TCR beta chain was found in a study of blood T cell repertoires in COVID-19. Looking at the study overall: The United States, Italy and Spain provided the acute and convalescent COVID-19 samples. From T cells, B-cell-depleted T cells, or PBMCs came the material, which was cDNA or gDNA.

Authors' methods: How many nucleated cells were present was estimated from reference gene primer amplification. The protocol was immunoSEQ multiplex PCR, while the TCRdb copy is restricted to in-frame clones and leaves out a portion. V and J calls and clone size are given by that table; D and trimming were obtained from the DNA. This sample has around 200,000 clones, with approximately 83% found just once. The CDR3 is 15 amino acids. Germline values: CDR1 SGHNT, CDR2 YYREEE (reference sequence). The V segment lost 4 bases and the J segment 4 bases; nucleotides outside the gene matches: 9. The chain carries TRBV5-4 and TRBJ2-3; 7 bases align to TRBD1. Sequencing was carried out using peripheral blood. This clonotype was obtained from a woman aged 40 to 50 with active or convalescent COVID-19. Here the CDR3 reads CASSRQGGRADTQYF. As DNA, the CDR3 is TGTGCCAGCAGCCGACAGGGCGGTAGAGCAGATACGCAGTATTTT. Complete variable domain (other parts from reference TRBV5-4 and TRBJ2-3): ETGVTQSPTHLIKTRGQQVTLRCSSQSGHNTVSWYQQALGQGPQFIFQYYREEENGRGNFPPRFSGLQFPNYSSELNVNALELDDSALYLCASSRQGGRADTQYFGPGTRLTVL.